The sequence of this T cell receptor beta chain was determined in a study of spatial heterogeneity in lung cancer. As concerns this clonotype: No antigen is known for it.

Time point indicated: sample taken at primary tumor resection. TCRdb called the 5' RACE reads again in MiXCR, with one record for every CDR3 protein. The sample carries about 92,000 distinct CDR3 sequences, 9.5% to 15% recorded once. Study-level results: At tumor resection, ubiquitous expanded TCRs were detected in blood more often than later.

The sequence came from a male donor with early-stage non-small cell lung cancer. Here the sequenced sample was PBMCs, taken at surgery.

The CDR3 sequence is CASSLRSPRTQYF. CDR3 in DNA: TGTGCCAGCAGTCTACGGAGTCCCAGGACCCAGTACTTC. The J gene is TRBJ2-5, the V gene TRBV28; D is ambiguous. The CDR3 has 13 amino acids. Trimming stripped 5 bases from V and 7 bases from J, with 14 bases between. Per the germline V gene, CDR1 is MDHEN and CDR2 is SYDVKM.